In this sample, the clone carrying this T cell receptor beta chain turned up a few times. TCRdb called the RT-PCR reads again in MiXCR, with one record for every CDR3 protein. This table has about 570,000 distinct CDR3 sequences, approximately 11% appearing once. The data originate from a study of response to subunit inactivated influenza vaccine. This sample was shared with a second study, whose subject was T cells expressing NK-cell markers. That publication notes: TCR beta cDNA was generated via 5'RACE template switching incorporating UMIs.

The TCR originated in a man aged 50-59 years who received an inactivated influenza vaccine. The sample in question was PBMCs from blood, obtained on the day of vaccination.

The DNA of the CDR3 is TGTGCCAGCAGTTTGATAGGGCCTGAGCAGTACTTC. Translation gives CASSLIGPEQYF. The rearrangement links TRBV12-3 or TRBV12-4 to TRBJ2-7, with D unresolved. The V gene lost 3 bases and the J gene lost 7 bases, with 10 bases spanning the gap. This CDR3 spans 12 amino acids.